A selection of T cell receptor beta chains follows, all from one sample in a study of molecular identifiers for immune sequencing clone quantification. A single record per CDR3 protein comes from TCRdb applying MiXCR to the PCR reads. Of 400,000 to 600,000 distinct CDR3 sequences listed, around a fifth were seen once; the top ten hold about 0.84%. Sequences were obtained from naive CD8+ T cells from blood, with Jurkat cell RNA spiked in. The receptor source for this set is a human donor in good health. Some libraries in this study had Jurkat cell RNA spiked in. Each CDR3 is given with its conserved first and last residue.

V	J	CDR3
TRBV7-8	TRBJ1-4	CASSTRGAQREKLFF
TRBV12-5	TRBJ1-5	CASGANRGRPQHF
TRBV20-1	TRBJ2-5	CSAGLAGGWGETQYF
TRBV7-6	TRBJ1-3	CASSLDAGVGGNTIYF
TRBV7-8	TRBJ1-2	CASSLGAGTPNYGYTF
TRBV29-1	TRBJ2-1	CSVVGEHNEQFF
TRBV6-6	TRBJ1-5	CATYRDTYSNQPQHF
TRBV29-1	TRBJ1-2	CSVQQENYGYTF
TRBV4-3	TRBJ1-1	CASSLIHGSTEAFF
TRBV13	TRBJ2-6	CASSVDRNSGANVLTF
TRBV27	TRBJ2-7	CASSLQTGGAGEQYF
TRBV2	TRBJ2-1	CASSEVLAGRRNEQFF
TRBV7-6	TRBJ2-5	CASSDPGQYMETQYF
TRBV28	TRBJ2-3	CASSMGLAGGTDTQYF
TRBV9	TRBJ2-3	CASSVWGRSTDTQYF
TRBV6-5	TRBJ1-1	CASSYADLNTEAFF
TRBV27	TRBJ2-7	CASSLRTGSSCEQYF
TRBV5-6	TRBJ2-7	CASSLARVSSYEQYF
TRBV30	TRBJ2-7	CAWTDTRSYEQYF
TRBV14	TRBJ1-1	CASSQADGFTEAFF
TRBV28	TRBJ1-3	CASSLTWMGNTIYF
TRBV29-1	TRBJ2-7	CSVETRGAEQYF
TRBV20-1	TRBJ1-5	CSAIQRPPDSNQPQHF
TRBV4-3	TRBJ2-3	CASSPGRGAMAQYF
TRBV4-1	TRBJ1-1	CASSQEGTDEAFF
TRBV7-9	TRBJ2-5	CVSSSEGGGGQETQYF
TRBV6-1	TRBJ2-7	CASSDFRRGYEQYF
TRBV16	TRBJ1-2	CASSQSRTGGDGYTF
TRBV4-3	TRBJ2-5	CASSQDRLGRGQETQYF
TRBV11-2	TRBJ1-1	CASSLDRSATEAFF
TRBV3-2	TRBJ2-4	CASGTEYRGRNIQYF
TRBV27	TRBJ2-4	CASKPAGTAEEYF
TRBV27	TRBJ2-7	CASWTVGTSEQYF
TRBV9	TRBJ2-2	CASSVAGIRGVYTGELFF
TRBV20-1	TRBJ2-7	CSARGSRGIYEQYF
TRBV7-9	TRBJ2-7	CASSPGPLNSYEQYF
TRBV7-6	TRBJ1-1	CASSLDPGLNTEAFF
TRBV28	TRBJ2-2	CASSLLGQGALTGELFF
TRBV24-1	TRBJ2-1	CATSELPSGSGHNEQFF
TRBV20-1	TRBJ2-3	CSASFGGRHPTDTQYF
TRBV3-1	TRBJ2-7	CAGSQEWGPYEQYF
TRBV27	TRBJ2-7	CAAGLSGAVYEQYF
TRBV5-1	TRBJ2-7	CASSFAGGSYEQYF
TRBV6-5	TRBJ1-2	CASSLLGTGGDQGYTF
TRBV7-7	TRBJ2-3	CASSWGDGTDTQYF
TRBV7-3	TRBJ2-5	CASSQWGGNEETQYF
TRBV9	TRBJ2-1	CASSEKGDNEQFF
TRBV7-9	TRBJ2-5	CASSLELEETQYF
TRBV4-2	TRBJ2-7	CASSQDLRLAGTYEQYF
TRBV9	TRBJ2-5	CASSDRGAGLLQETQYF
TRBV4-2	TRBJ2-7	CASSQVERGYEQYF
TRBV4-1	TRBJ1-2	CASSQVNRGGYGYTF
TRBV27	TRBJ2-1	CASKLAGESYNEQFF